The rows below give T cell receptor beta chains drawn from one sample of a study of shared clonotypes between healthy human individuals. The table came from immunoSEQ multiplex PCR; TCRdb's copy has only in-frame clones and leaves some out. Here the sample spans about 820,000 clones, 92% being singletons. Sequenced input: naive CD8+ T cells sorted from blood. The receptor set was obtained from a young man in good health. The CDR3 runs from the conserved cysteine through the conserved F or W. D genes are given only for firm matches. Not all rows give a size; the values are once, few, many and, for expanded clones, a class.

>-|TRBJ2-7|TRBV19|-
CASSTRDTYEQYF
TGTGCCAGTAGTACTCGGGACACCTACGAGCAGTACTTC
>-|TRBJ2-7|TRBV11-2|-
CASSLGTYSYEQYF
TGTGCCAGCAGCTTGGGGACTTACTCCTACGAGCAGTACTTC
>-|TRBJ2-1|TRBV19|-
CASSHLRNEQFF
TGTGCCAGTAGCCACCTAAGAAATGAGCAGTTCTTC
>-|TRBJ1-2|TRBV29-1|-
CSVVIQVPPYGYTF
TGCAGCGTTGTGATACAGGTCCCCCCTTATGGCTACACCTTC
>TRBD2|TRBJ2-5|TRBV28|-
CATTRGAPSGGGIETQYF
TGTGCCACCACGCGGGGTGCCCCTAGCGGGGGGGGTATCGAGACCCAGTACTTC
>-|TRBJ2-7|TRBV10-2|once
CASSHTLRLVSYEQYF
TGCGCCAGCAGTCATACATTGAGACTAGTTTCCTACGAGCAGTACTTC
>-|TRBJ2-7|TRBV11-2|-
CASSSRTDEQYF
TGTGCCAGCAGCTCCCGGACCGACGAGCAGTACTTC
>-|TRBJ2-3|TRBV19|-
CASGARGATDTQYF
TGTGCCTCGGGCGCGAGGGGGGCCACAGATACGCAGTATTTT
>TRBD2|TRBJ2-3|TRBV27|-
CASNVLAGAGPDTQYF
TGTGCCAGCAACGTACTAGCGGGAGCTGGGCCAGATACGCAGTATTTT
>-|TRBJ1-3|TRBV10-3|-
CAIRSDLSGNTIYF
TGTGCCATCAGGTCGGACCTTTCTGGAAACACCATATATTTT
>-|TRBJ2-3|TRBV27|-
CASSPTTGDTQYF
TGTGCCAGCAGCCCAACCACGGGGGATACGCAGTATTTT
>TRBD2|TRBJ2-5|TRBV5-1|-
CASSQRAGGTQETQYF
TGCGCCAGCAGCCAGAGAGCGGGAGGTACTCAAGAGACCCAGTACTTC
>-|TRBJ2-7|TRBV6-1|-
CASKLATSYEQYF
TGTGCCAGCAAATTAGCGACCTCCTACGAGCAGTACTTC
>TRBD2|TRBJ2-7|TRBV5-1|-
CASSLAAGAAYEQYF
TGCGCCAGCAGCTTGGCGGCGGGAGCAGCCTACGAGCAGTACTTC
>TRBD2|TRBJ2-7|TRBV27|-
CASSLWTSSDEQYF
TGTGCCAGCAGTTTATGGACTAGCTCCGACGAGCAGTACTTC
>-|TRBJ2-1|TRBV20-1|-
CSASFGSEQFF
TGCAGTGCTAGTTTCGGTAGTGAGCAGTTCTTC
>TRBD1|TRBJ1-4|TRBV28|-
CASSTRQGRFHEKLFF
TGTGCCAGCAGTACGAGACAGGGAAGGTTTCATGAAAAACTGTTTTTT
>-|TRBJ2-7|TRBV6-1|-
CASREASSRVGYEQYF
TGTGCCAGCAGGGAAGCTAGCTCAAGGGTCGGTTACGAGCAGTACTTC
>TRBD2|TRBJ2-2|TRBV7-9|-
CASSHQRENTGELFF
TGTGCCAGCAGCCATCAGCGGGAGAACACCGGGGAGCTGTTTTTT
>-|TRBJ2-1|TRBV19|-
CASSMAGSYNEQFF
TGTGCCAGTAGTATGGCGGGATCCTACAATGAGCAGTTCTTC
>-|TRBJ2-1|TRBV7-9|-
CASSPVLRLSYNEQFF
TGTGCCAGCAGCCCAGTCCTGCGACTCTCCTACAATGAGCAGTTCTTC
>TRBD2|TRBJ2-1|TRBV6-5|-
CASSWLAGDSYNEQFF
TGTGCCAGCAGTTGGCTAGCGGGAGACTCGTACAATGAGCAGTTCTTC